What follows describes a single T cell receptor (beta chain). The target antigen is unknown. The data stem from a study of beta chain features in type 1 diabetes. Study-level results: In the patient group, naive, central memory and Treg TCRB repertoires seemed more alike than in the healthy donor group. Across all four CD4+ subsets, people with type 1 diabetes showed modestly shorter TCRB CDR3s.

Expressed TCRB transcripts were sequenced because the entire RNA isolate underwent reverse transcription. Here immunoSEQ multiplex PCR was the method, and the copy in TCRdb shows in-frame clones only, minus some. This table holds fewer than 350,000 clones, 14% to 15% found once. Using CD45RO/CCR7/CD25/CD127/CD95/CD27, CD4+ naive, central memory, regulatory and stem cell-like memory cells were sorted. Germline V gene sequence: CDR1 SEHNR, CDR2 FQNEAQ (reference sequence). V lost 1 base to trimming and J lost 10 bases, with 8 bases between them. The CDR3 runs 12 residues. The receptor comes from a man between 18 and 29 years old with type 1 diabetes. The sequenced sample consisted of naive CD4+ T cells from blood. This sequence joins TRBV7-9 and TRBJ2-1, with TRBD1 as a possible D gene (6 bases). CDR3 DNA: TGTGCCAGCAGCTTAGTGGGGGCCGAGCAGTTCTTC. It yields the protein CASSLVGAEQFF.